Each of the 14 T cell receptor beta chains below was sequenced from the same sample in a study of human T cells and chemical hapten exposure. Noted time point: patch test 3, about 24 weeks after DPC sensitization. The treatment was: therapeutic diphenylcyclopropenone sensitization with weekly scalp DPC. TCRdb used MiXCR to reprocess the RACE reads, holding one entry per CDR3 protein. The sample contains over 55,000 distinct CDR3 sequences, around 12% of which appear only once. This specimen was whole blood, taken in connection with sensitization to the hapten diphenylcyclopropenone (DPC). The receptor set was obtained from a man aged 25 to 40 with alopecia areata. Some clones in this sample may be carry-over from other donors' samples.

This clonotype was picked up many times. The chain is built from TRBV2 and TRBJ2-2, with a possible D match to TRBD1 (5 bases). The CDR3 consists of 14 residues. V was pared by 6 bases and J by 2 bases, with 10 bases between. Germline CDR1 reads SNHLY; CDR2 reads FYNNEI. This CDR3 is CASSGQRNTGELFF. CDR3 DNA sequence: TGTGCCAGCAGCGGACAAAGAAACACCGGGGAGCTGTTTTTT.

This clonotype was seen many times. This chain joins TRBV6-5 and TRBJ1-2, with D perhaps TRBD1 (5 bases). Germline V gene data show CDR1 as MNHEY and CDR2 as SVGAGI. The length of the CDR3 is 15 residues. V lost 10 bases and J lost 4, with 22 bases in between. The CDR3 protein is CATKGSPGMTYGYTF. CDR3 DNA: TGTGCCACCAAAGGGAGTCCAGGGATGACCTATGGCTACACCTTC.

The rearrangement links TRBV9 to TRBJ2-1; D not certain. The V and J ends lost 3 bases and 0 bases respectively, with 22 bases between them. Germline V gene data show CDR1 as SGDLS and CDR2 as YYNGEE. The CDR3 extends over 19 amino acids. Here the CDR3 DNA reads TGTGCCAGCAGCGGACGGGCCAATCGGGCGTTGAGCTCCTACAATGAGCAGTTCTTC. Amino acids: CASSGRANRALSSYNEQFF. Filled out from reference TRBV9 and TRBJ2-1, the complete variable domain reads DSGVTQTPKHLITATGQRVTLRCSPRSGDLSVYWYQQSLDQGLQFLIQYYNGEERAKGNILERFSAQQFPDLHSELNLSSLELGDSALYFCASSGRANRALSSYNEQFFGPGTRLTVL.

This clonotype was counted ten times or more. V gene TRBV18 combines with J gene TRBJ1-5, with no clear D. Germline V gives CDR1 KGHSH, CDR2 LQKENI. The CDR3 covers 13 residues. V was trimmed by 5 bases and J by 4 bases, leaving 9 bases between them. The CDR3 region has the DNA TGTGCCAGCTCAGGGGAGCGGAATCAGCCCCAGCATTTT. This sequence encodes CASSGERNQPQHF. Full variable domain (missing parts from reference TRBV18 and TRBJ1-5): NAGVMQNPRHLVRRRGQEARLRCSPMKGHSHVYWYRQLPEEGLKFMVYLQKENIIDESGMPKERFSAEFPKEGPSILRIQQVVRGDSAAYFCASSGERNQPQHFGDGTRLSIL.

This clonotype appeared many times. CDR3 sequence: CASKLSLALYEQYF. CDR3 coding DNA: TGTGCCAGCAAGCTGAGTTTGGCCCTCTACGAGCAGTACTTC. V gene TRBV6-5 combines with J gene TRBJ2-7, with D unclear. The CDR3 spans 14 residues. Trimming stripped 7 bases from V and 3 bases from J, with 16 bases between. The germline V gene has CDR1 MNHEY and CDR2 SVGAGI.

This chain uses TRBV6-5 with TRBJ1-1, with D possibly TRBD1 on 5 matching bases. The CDR3 length is 14 residues. V lost 0 bases to trimming and J lost 5 bases, with 10 bases between them. CDR1 MNHEY and CDR2 SVGAGI come from the germline V gene. CDR3 sequence (DNA): TGTGCCAGCAGTTACTCTTCGGGGACGACTGAAGCTTTCTTT. Translating it yields CASSYSSGTTEAFF.

This clonotype was seen ten or more times. This chain joins TRBV11-2 and TRBJ1-1, with a tentative D call TRBD1 (5 bases). Germline V gives CDR1 SGHAT, CDR2 FQNNGV. The CDR3 loop spans 13 amino acids. V lost 4 bases and J 6 bases, leaving 12 bases between the germline ends. In DNA, the CDR3 is TGTGCCAGCAGCTCCTCCAGGGTGTCTGAAGCTTTCTTT. It translates to CASSSSRVSEAFF.

This clonotype was detected ten times or more. The rearrangement joins TRBV7-9 to TRBJ2-1, with 14 bases fitting TRBD2. This CDR3 has 19 amino acids. J lost 10 bases, V lost 5 bases, and 19 bases had no gene match. CDR1 and CDR2 (germline): SEHNR, FQNEAQ (reference sequence). CDR3 residues: CASSPLAGLAGALIIEQFF. CDR3 bases: TGTGCCAGCAGCCCACTCGCGGGACTAGCGGGGGCGTTAATCATCGAGCAGTTCTTC.

The rearrangement uses TRBV25-1 and TRBJ2-7; D possibly uses TRBD1 or TRBD2 (5 bases each). Germline CDR1 MGHDK, CDR2 SYGVNS. V gave up 11 bases and J gave up 6 bases, with 17 bases separating them. The length of the CDR3 is 12 residues. The CDR3: CASGPGAGEQYF. For the CDR3, the DNA is TGTGCCTCCGGCCCCGGGGCAGGCGAGCAGTACTTC.

The J gene is TRBJ1-5, the V gene TRBV28, with D uncertain. The CDR3 loop spans 14 amino acids. V gave up 6 bases and J gave up 3 bases, with 12 bases separating them. Germline V gene data show CDR1 as MDHEN and CDR2 as SYDVKM. In nucleotides, the CDR3 is TGTGCCAGCAGCTTTGGTACAGCCAATCAGCCCCAGCATTTT. Amino acid sequence: CASSFGTANQPQHF.

CDR3 bases: TGTGCCACCGAAGGGTCCTCCTACGAGCAGTACTTC. Protein sequence: CATEGSSYEQYF. The chain is built from TRBV6-6 and TRBJ2-7; D is unclear. The germline CDR1 and CDR2 sequences are MNHNY and SVGAGI (reference sequence). V was clipped by 10 bases and J by 0 bases, with 10 bases between them. This CDR3 region has 12 residues.

The chain is built from TRBV19 and TRBJ2-5; 13 nucleotides align to TRBD2. Germline loops: CDR1 LNHDA, CDR2 SQIVND (reference sequence). The CDR3 runs 17 residues. V was pared by 1 base and J by 1 base, with 3 bases of the junction left unmatched. The CDR3 spells CASSIVGLAGLQETQYF. DNA for the CDR3: TGTGCCAGTAGTATAGTGGGACTAGCGGGACTCCAAGAGACCCAGTACTTC.

The chain employs TRBV5-6 and TRBJ1-2; no definite D call. The CDR3 covers 12 residues. Germline CDR1 reads SGHDT; CDR2 reads YYEEEE. Trimming removed 5 bases from V and 2 bases from J, with 7 bases in between. CDR3 sequence: CASSWANYGYTF. CDR3 nucleotides: TGTGCCAGCAGTTGGGCAAACTATGGCTACACCTTC.

This clonotype has only a few counts. The chain is built from TRBV28 and TRBJ2-4; 7 bases line up with TRBD1. After removal of 3 bases from V and 16 bases from J, the junction contained 9 bases not matched to a gene. This CDR3 is 12 amino acids long. Germline V gene sequence: CDR1 MDHEN, CDR2 SYDVKM. CDR3 sequence reads: CASSFTGVGRYF. DNA of the CDR3: TGTGCCAGCAGTTTCACAGGGGTGGGTCGCTACTTC. The entire variable domain, with the rest obtained from reference TRBV28 and TRBJ2-4, is as follows: DVKVTQSSRYLVKRTGEKVFLECVQDMDHENMFWYRQDPGLGLRLIYFSYDVKMKEKGDIPEGYSVSREKKERFSLILESASTNQTSMYLCASSFTGVGRYFGAGTRLSVL.